This T cell receptor (beta chain) stems from a study of siplizumab effects on memory and regulatory T cells. The study, taken as a whole, reports: Alloreactive sequences traceable to unstimulated CD4+ memory cells declined significantly under siplizumab. A mean of around 65% of mappable alloreactive CD4+ clones were Treg-derived with siplizumab, compared with 26.9% in controls.

The table came from immunoSEQ multiplex PCR; TCRdb's copy has only in-frame clones and leaves some out. The sample has some 110,000 clones, more than 85% seen once. Of note for this clone: The antigen remains undetermined.

Germline lookup yields CDR1 SGHKS and CDR2 YYEKEE (reference sequence). V was trimmed by 4 bases and J by 1 base, leaving 11 bases between them. The CDR3 extends over 14 amino acids. Sequences were obtained from CD4+ T cells sorted from blood. The source is a human donor in good health. This sequence joins TRBV5-5 and TRBJ1-1; D gene ambiguous. This CDR3 is CASSLREGNTEAFF. Here the CDR3 DNA reads TGTGCCAGCAGCCTGAGGGAGGGGAACACTGAAGCTTTCTTT. Using reference TRBV5-5 and TRBJ1-1 for the parts outside the CDR3, the full variable domain is DAGVTQSPTHLIKTRGQQVTLRCSPISGHKSVSWYQQVLGQGPQFIFQYYEKEERGRGNFPDRFSARQFPNYSSELNVNALLLGDSALYLCASSLREGNTEAFFGQGTRLTVV.